A single TCR beta chain is shown here with its context. The data were obtained in a study of type 1 regulatory T cells. TCRdb itself ran the reads through MiXCR, one entry per CDR3 protein. The sample records some 100,000 distinct CDR3 sequences, 30% to 35% being singletons. Trimming at V came to 7 bases and at J to 5 bases, leaving 13 bases not matched to a gene. The CDR3 contains 16 residues. CDR1 is SQVTM, CDR2 ANQGSEA, per germline. The specimen was CD4+ T cells, either the whole sample or a sorted fraction (not recorded which). The V call is TRBV29-1, the J call TRBJ2-2, with 10 nucleotides matching TRBD2. The source of this sequence is a human donor in good health. DNA of the CDR3: TGCAGCGCACTCGCGGCTAGCGGGAGATTAACCGGGGAGCTGTTTTTT. It codes for CSALAASGRLTGELFF.